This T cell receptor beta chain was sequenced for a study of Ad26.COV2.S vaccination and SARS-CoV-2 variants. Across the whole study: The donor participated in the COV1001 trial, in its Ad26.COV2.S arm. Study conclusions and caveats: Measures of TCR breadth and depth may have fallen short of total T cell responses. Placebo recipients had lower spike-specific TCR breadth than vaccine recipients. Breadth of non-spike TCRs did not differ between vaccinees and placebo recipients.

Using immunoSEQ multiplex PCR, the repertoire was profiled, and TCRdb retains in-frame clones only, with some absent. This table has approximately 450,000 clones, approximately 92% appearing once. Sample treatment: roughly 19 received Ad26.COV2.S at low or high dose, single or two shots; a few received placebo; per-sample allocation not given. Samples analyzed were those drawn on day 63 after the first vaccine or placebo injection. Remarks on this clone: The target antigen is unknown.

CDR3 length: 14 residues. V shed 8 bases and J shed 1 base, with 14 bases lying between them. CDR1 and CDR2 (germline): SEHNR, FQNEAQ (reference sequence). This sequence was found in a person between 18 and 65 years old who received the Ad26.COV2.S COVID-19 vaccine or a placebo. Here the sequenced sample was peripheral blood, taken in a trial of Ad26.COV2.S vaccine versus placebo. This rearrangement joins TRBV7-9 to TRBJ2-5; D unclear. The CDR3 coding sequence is TGTGCCAGCGCCCCACGGTTAGTCCAAGAGACCCAGTACTTC. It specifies CASAPRLVQETQYF.